This T cell receptor (beta chain) emerged from a study of cytomegalovirus exposure and HLA in healthy donors listed by TCRdb under 2017. Regarding the study in general: In an earlier analysis of 550 to 750 of the donors, approximately 260 Gb of sequence data and 117 million unique TCR beta sequences from about 179 million T cells were reported. Among the roughly 400 genotyped donors, around 81% belonged to the genetic ancestry cluster associated with self-reported Caucasian donors. In an earlier analysis of about 590 of the donors, high-throughput TCR beta sequencing was used to judge whether each TCR beta V gene segment behaved as functional or pseudogenic. The study combined high-throughput TCR immunosequencing, statistical association of individual TCRs with disease status, and machine learning to predict cytomegalovirus infection status. Among around 400 genotyped donors of the cohort, an average of around 250,000 unique TCR beta nucleotide sequences was sequenced per donor, of which roughly 18% were non-productive. Roughly 300 gigabases of sequencing data and tens of millions of unique TCR sequences were included in an early release covering about 700 HLA-typed donors. Genome-wide SNP genotypes for about 60% of the 666 donors were used in a later genetic analysis, which treated that subset as a discovery cohort. Roughly 5 DR-DQ haplotypes were treated as single units for association and clustering because of strong linkage in the cohort. Besides the first cohort of 550 to 750 subjects, a separate validation cohort made up of around 120 different subjects was used. Both class I and class II loci were covered by HLA typing, at four-digit resolution. The study profiled the T cell repertoires of hundreds of subjects by immunosequencing and related them to cytomegalovirus serostatus. Typing coverage varied by locus: roughly 620-640 donors for A, B, C, DRB1 and DQB1; approximately 520 for DQA1; approximately 610 for DPA1; roughly 450 for DPB1. Rather than using new phenotypic data, the later analysis identified candidate immune exposures from TCR beta sequences and from how often those sequences occurred across donors. Every discovery cohort repertoire had been produced on one sequencing platform. In a later analysis, previously published TCR beta repertoires from fewer than 750 donors were re-analyzed and high-resolution HLA genotyping was added so that TCR occurrence patterns could be studied. The study aimed to test whether signatures of past pathogen exposure could be identified by cataloging public T cell receptors. Alongside the repertoire data, information on donor age, sex, ethnicity and CMV serostatus was compiled.

Receptors were amplified or captured by the immunoSEQ multiplex PCR assay. For the multiplex PCR, a mixture combining 60 forward primers for TCR Vbeta segments and 13 reverse primers for TCR Jbeta segments was used. The CDR3 region of rearranged TCR beta genes was amplified from genomic DNA by a multiplex PCR assay. The amplified TCR beta libraries were sequenced on the Illumina HiSeq System as 87-base-pair reads. Per the source publication's procedure: A later analysis tallied about 77 million unique TCR beta chains across the approximately 670 repertoires, and approximately 12 million of those chains were shared by two or more donors. Raw reads were error-corrected and collapsed into unique sequences with a nearest-neighbor algorithm that merged closely related sequences to remove PCR and sequencing errors. To assign V, D and J gene segments, CDR3 sequences were aligned to IMGT reference sequences. For a sequence to be retained, a match of at least six nucleotides was required to both a V gene segment and a J gene segment. Rearrangements were classified as productive when the CDR3 lacked stop codons and remained in frame with V and J, and all other rearrangements were classified as non-productive. CDR3 was defined by IMGT convention, running from the second conserved V-encoded cysteine to the conserved J-encoded phenylalanine. The earlier analysis of approximately 590 of the donors excluded any sequence lacking an unambiguous match to a single V gene segment. An earlier analysis of a few hundred of the donors classified V segments as functional when productive rearrangements were above 56.7% and as segregating when the standard deviation between donors was above 5%. A statistical classification framework was developed to diagnose cytomegalovirus status using the catalog of TCR beta chain sequences. In a later analysis, V and J genes were assigned by comparing TCR nucleotide sequences against IMGT/GENE-DB human TR gene sequences. Using the TCRdist pipeline, a later analysis assigned CDR3 sequences along with most-parsimonious VDJ recombination scenarios. A later analysis defined each TCR beta chain by its CDR3 amino acid sequence plus V-gene family, and excluded reads lacking a unique V-gene family. To address suspected cross-contamination and a sequencing artifact, a later analysis removed a few hundred highly shared, low-generation-probability nucleotide sequences. For each public chain, a later analysis derived a clonal expansion index from normalized ranks of inferred template counts within each repertoire. In a later analysis, generation probabilities were computed using a VDJ recombination model fitted to out-of-frame rearrangements, and the results were checked against IGoR. In a later analysis, TCR-TCR, TCR-HLA and TCR-CMV co-occurrence was scored with hypergeometric tests, and a repertoire-size bias correction was applied to TCR pairs. A later analysis estimated false discovery rates by permuting HLA or CMV assignments 20 times. In a later analysis, co-occurring TCRs were grouped using DBSCAN, with TCRdist sequence similarity added in when clustering inside HLA-allele-positive subsets. For co-occurrence clustering, repertoires with fewer than 30,000 or more than 120,000 public chains were excluded, along with 5 or 6 repertoires with anomalous nucleotide sharing. This is the immuneACCESS table as TCRdb keeps it, with only in-frame sequences that have V and J called. A part of the clones is gone; compared with another copy, unresolved V genes explain less than half, and the rest is unexplained. V, J and clone size reflect that table, while D and trimming were determined from the DNA. In all, the sample holds around 190,000 clones, and 65% to 85% of those were seen once. The ten biggest clones cover approximately 2.6% of the sample.

The cohort comprised fewer than 750 healthy bone marrow donors. At the time of sampling, every cohort member was nominally healthy, though immune exposures that went unrecorded were likely present. The donor was CMV seronegative and was included in the group of a few hundred seronegative cohort members. A peripheral blood sample was collected from each donor, and TCR beta sequencing was performed on peripheral blood mononuclear cells. Genomic DNA was extracted from the blood cell samples with the Qiagen DNeasy Blood Extraction Kit. Overall results and qualifications from the work: Specific HLA alleles were associated with roughly 16,000 TCR beta sequences at a false discovery rate of 0.05 in a later analysis. In a later analysis, most CMV-associated TCR beta chains were found to appear HLA-restricted, with HLA associations seemingly driven largely by CMV exposure. A further reported finding was that TCR beta sequences accurately predicted the HLA-A and HLA-B alleles for most subjects in the first cohort. In an earlier analysis of 587 of the donors, most TCR beta V segments appeared in productive rearrangements about 90% or about 30% of the time, broadly matching IMGT annotations. The 87-base-pair reads could not distinguish some IMGT-functional V segments, including TRBV6-2 and TRBV6-3, so those segments were excluded. A few of the identified cytomegalovirus-associated TCR beta chains were confirmed in vitro to be specific for cytomegalovirus antigens. Sequencing depth was assumed to be roughly uniform across donors in the presence/absence analyses, though that assumption may not hold. Several of the top co-occurrence clusters appeared to be linked to parvovirus B19, influenza, CMV and Epstein-Barr virus, according to a later analysis. Cytomegalovirus status was reported to be diagnosed by the classifier with high specificity and sensitivity in both the original and validation cohorts. According to a later analysis, TCR association rates differed among HLA loci, with DRB1 alleles showing the most associated TCRs and HLA-C alleles showing the fewest. The study gave a list of some 150 TCR beta chains associated with cytomegalovirus. In a later genetic analysis, a missense DCLRE1C variant was associated with V-gene and J-gene trimming of TCR beta chains, and the association was replicated in an independent cohort. The authors suggested that the approach could potentially be extended to other disease states and immunological phenotypes. Assigning TCR associations to individual alleles was difficult when HLA alleles, especially DR and DQ, strongly co-occurred. For the cohort, immune exposure information was limited to CMV serostatus. Correlated functional status among segregating V segments might reflect linkage disequilibrium, but an unknown experimental factor could not be ruled out. Compared with the roughly 670-donor mean, donors in an Asian-associated ancestry cluster had fewer N-insertions in productive TCRs, according to a later genetic analysis. A group of highly shared sequence variants was considered likely to be a technical artifact of the sequencing pipeline. A later analysis found that HLA-associated TCR beta chains were more clonally expanded and had lower generation probabilities than equally common non-associated chains. Across donors, most TCR sequences were observed very rarely, whereas some public TCRs were present in many individuals. Because HLA typing was unavailable for some donors at each locus, only the typed subset was used in association tests. Only TCR beta chains were sequenced in this cohort, and the absence of alpha or paired-chain data limited detectable features. Because counts were too low, about 18 rarely observed V segments, including chromosome 9 orphons, were excluded from the earlier analysis of 587 of the donors.

The germline V gene gives CDR1 as SGHRS and CDR2 as YFSETQ. Cut back by 0 bases and 1 base, the V and J ends lie 10 bases apart. The CDR3 contains 15 residues, cysteine and phenylalanine counted. Only CDR3 DNA remains: 45 bases, in frame from the first base. About this clone: Its cognate antigen has yet to be identified. The sample holds no much larger clone one base away, and base qualities are not on file.

Sequencing was done on a sample of PBMCs. This TCR was recovered from a female donor in good health and CMV-seronegative. The sequence is built from TRBV5-1 and TRBJ2-5, and the D gene may be TRBD2, 5 bases matching. The CDR3 region reads CASSLVVASQETQYF. The bases are TGCGCCAGCAGCTTGGTGGTAGCGAGCCAAGAGACCCAGTACTTC.